This is a list of T cell receptor beta chains from one sample in a study of shared clonotypes between healthy human individuals. Sequenced by immunoSEQ multiplex PCR; TCRdb stores in-frame clones only, minus some. The table shows about 480,000 clones, with 79% occurring only once. Sequenced input: PBMCs. These receptors were taken from a woman between 35 and 50 years old in good health. Some clones in this sample may be carry-over from other donors' samples. Each CDR3 is given with its conserved first and last residue. D genes are given only for firm matches. Size values are once, few and many counts, or a class for expanded clones, and some rows have none.

v_call	d_call	clone_size	j_call	cdr3_aa	cdr3_nt
TRBV2	TRBD2	.	TRBJ2-1	CASVRTSGEQFF	TGTGCCAGCGTACGTACTAGCGGGGAGCAGTTCTTC
TRBV7-9	.	.	TRBJ2-7	CASSLGGTYLDEQYF	TGTGCCAGCAGCTTAGGGGGGACTTACCTCGACGAGCAGTACTTC
TRBV5-8	TRBD2	.	TRBJ2-3	CASSIGTSGKPDTQYF	TGTGCCAGCAGCATCGGGACTAGCGGGAAACCAGATACGCAGTATTTT
TRBV19	.	.	TRBJ2-1	CASSNLELWYNEQFF	TGTGCCAGTAGTAACCTAGAACTTTGGTACAATGAGCAGTTCTTC
TRBV29-1	TRBD1	.	TRBJ2-2	CSVDSGTGNTGELFF	TGCAGCGTTGATTCCGGGACAGGAAACACCGGGGAGCTGTTTTTT
TRBV7-7	.	.	TRBJ2-5	CASSLARAFSETQYF	TGTGCTAGCAGCTTAGCCAGGGCATTCAGTGAGACCCAGTACTTC
TRBV28	.	.	TRBJ1-4	CASSLSGTEKLFF	TGTGCCAGCAGTTTATCAGGGACGGAAAAACTGTTTTTT
TRBV27	.	.	TRBJ2-5	CASSLRGRETQYF	TGTGCCAGCAGTTTGAGGGGACGAGAGACCCAGTACTTC
TRBV25-1	TRBD1	.	TRBJ1-4	CASNTGASEKLFF	TGTGCCAGCAATACAGGGGCGAGTGAAAAACTGTTTTTT
TRBV18	.	.	TRBJ2-5	CASSRDRQETQYF	TGTGCCAGCTCACGAGATAGACAAGAGACCCAGTACTTC
TRBV25-1	.	.	TRBJ1-1	CAVKGTATGTEAFF	TGTGCCGTCAAAGGGACCGCGACCGGCACTGAAGCTTTCTTT
TRBV11-2	.	once	TRBJ2-1	CASSRGLDPNYNEQFF	TGTGCCAGCAGCAGGGGTTTAGACCCGAACTACAATGAGCAGTTCTTC
TRBV6-1	TRBD2	.	TRBJ2-1	CASGRDSNEQFF	TGTGCCAGCGGGAGGGATAGTAATGAGCAGTTCTTC
TRBV5-1	TRBD2	.	TRBJ2-3	CASSLEGPSGATDTQYF	TGCGCCAGCAGCTTGGAGGGGCCCAGCGGGGCCACAGATACGCAGTATTTT
TRBV6-1	.	.	TRBJ1-1	CASSEQPNTEAFF	TGTGCCAGCTCAGAACAGCCGAACACTGAAGCTTTCTTT
TRBV10-1	.	.	TRBJ2-7	CASPTSGAQCSGVTYEQYF	TGCGCCAGCCCTACCTCCGGGGCTCAGTGTAGTGGGGTGACCTACGAGCAGTACTTC
TRBV27	TRBD1	.	TRBJ2-3	CASSLRAGTGLPEDTQYF	TGTGCCAGCAGTTTACGGGCAGGGACAGGACTACCCGAAGATACGCAGTATTTT
TRBV7-3	.	.	TRBJ2-1	CASSPGPSSYNEQFF	TGTGCCAGCAGCCCCGGGCCAAGCTCCTACAATGAGCAGTTCTTC
TRBV13	.	.	TRBJ1-2	CASSTRPGSNYGYTF	TGTGCCAGCAGCACCCGCCCCGGCAGTAACTATGGCTACACCTTC
TRBV7-2	.	.	TRBJ2-7	CASSLATDPIYEQYF	TGTGCCAGCAGCTTAGCGACGGACCCTATCTACGAGCAGTACTTC
TRBV28	TRBD2	.	TRBJ2-1	CASTLGGSSGNEQFF	TGTGCCTCCACCTTGGGCGGGAGTAGTGGCAATGAGCAGTTCTTC
TRBV5-8	TRBD2	.	TRBJ2-5	CASSFRRGLAYF	TGTGCCAGCAGCTTCCGGAGGGGACTAGCTTACTTC
TRBV7-8	TRBD1	.	TRBJ1-2	CASSPRTGTYGYTF	TGTGCCAGCAGCCCTCGGACAGGGACCTATGGCTACACCTTC
TRBV7-8	TRBD2	once	TRBJ2-5	CASASGLAGGWETQYF	TGTGCCAGCGCATCGGGACTAGCGGGAGGTTGGGAGACCCAGTACTTC
TRBV7-3	.	.	TRBJ1-1	CASSPTGPNTEAFF	TGTGCCAGCAGCCCGACAGGCCCAAACACTGAAGCTTTCTTT
TRBV6-1	.	.	TRBJ1-2	CASSRDRYGYTF	TGTGCCAGCAGTAGGGACCGCTATGGCTACACCTTC
TRBV11-2	.	.	TRBJ2-5	CASSFGGKPQETQYF	TGTGCCAGCAGCTTTGGGGGAAAACCTCAAGAGACCCAGTACTTC
TRBV5-6	.	.	TRBJ1-2	CASSPGTLVGYTF	TGTGCCAGCAGCCCTGGGACCTTGGTAGGCTACACCTTC
TRBV29-1	.	many	TRBJ2-3	CSVVLPVTSTDTQYF	TGCAGCGTTGTCTTGCCGGTAACTAGCACAGATACGCAGTATTTT
TRBV15	.	.	TRBJ1-5	CATSRGSNQPQHF	TGTGCCACCAGCAGAGGGAGCAATCAGCCCCAGCATTTT
TRBV28	TRBD1	.	TRBJ1-1	CASSLNRDRGSKAFF	TGTGCCAGCAGCCTGAATAGGGACAGGGGGTCTAAAGCTTTCTTT
TRBV21-1	.	.	TRBJ2-7	CASSKTSGEGYEQYF	TGTGCCAGCAGCAAGACTAGCGGAGAGGGGTACGAGCAGTACTTC
TRBV19	.	.	TRBJ1-2	CASSYRSNYGYTF	TGTGCCAGTAGCTACAGGTCCAACTATGGCTACACCTTC
TRBV7-9	.	few	TRBJ1-1	CASSFALNTEAFF	TGTGCCAGCAGCTTTGCCCTGAACACTGAAGCTTTCTTT
TRBV10-2	TRBD2	.	TRBJ2-1	CASSTGLAVYNEQFF	TGCGCCAGCAGTACCGGACTAGCGGTTTACAATGAGCAGTTCTTC
TRBV2	.	.	TRBJ1-5	CASSVLGARNQPQHF	TGTGCCAGCAGTGTTTTGGGGGCCCGAAATCAGCCCCAGCATTTT
TRBV4-1	.	.	TRBJ2-5	CASSQVTQETQYF	TGCGCCAGCAGCCAAGTGACCCAAGAGACCCAGTACTTC
TRBV9	.	.	TRBJ2-2	CASSVEDLNTGELFF	TGTGCCAGCAGCGTAGAAGACTTGAACACCGGGGAGCTGTTTTTT
TRBV4-3	.	.	TRBJ2-7	CASSQDAFSYEQYF	TGCGCCAGCAGCCAAGATGCGTTCTCCTACGAGCAGTACTTC
TRBV4-1	TRBD1	.	TRBJ1-5	CASSQMVRQGSQPQHF	TGCGCCAGCAGCCAAATGGTTAGACAGGGAAGCCAGCCCCAGCATTTT
TRBV4-2	.	.	TRBJ2-5	CASSQVRGSQETQYF	TGTGCCAGCAGCCAAGTTCGGGGCAGCCAAGAGACCCAGTACTTC
TRBV4-2	TRBD1	few	TRBJ2-1	CASSQDQAGGYNEQFF	TGTGCCAGCAGCCAAGATCAGGCAGGGGGCTACAATGAGCAGTTCTTC
TRBV7-2	TRBD2	few	TRBJ2-3	CASSRNPGLAADTQYF	TGTGCCAGCAGCCGGAACCCGGGACTAGCGGCAGATACGCAGTATTTT
TRBV7-6	.	.	TRBJ1-4	CASSLLSGAEEKLFF	TGTGCCAGCAGCTTGTTATCAGGGGCGGAGGAAAAACTGTTTTTT
TRBV27	TRBD1	.	TRBJ2-7	CASSFGTGGSYEQYF	TGTGCCAGCAGTTTCGGGACAGGGGGCTCATACGAGCAGTACTTC
TRBV28	TRBD1	many	TRBJ2-4	CAHSLSQGAGKNIQYF	TGTGCTCACAGTTTATCCCAGGGGGCTGGCAAAAACATTCAGTACTTC
TRBV10-3	.	.	TRBJ1-5	CAISGAAQPQHF	TGTGCCATCAGTGGAGCGGCTCAGCCCCAGCATTTT
TRBV19	TRBD1	once	TRBJ2-7	CASSTGETGVSYEQYF	TGTGCCAGTAGTACGGGGGAGACAGGGGTCTCCTACGAGCAGTACTTC
TRBV5-8	.	.	TRBJ2-3	CASTIGSQVSDTQYF	TGTGCCAGCACCATAGGGTCACAAGTGTCAGATACGCAGTATTTT
TRBV7-2	TRBD2	.	TRBJ2-7	CASRRTGTSGTEQYF	TGTGCCAGCAGGCGAACCGGGACTAGCGGGACCGAGCAGTACTTC
TRBV28	.	.	TRBJ1-2	CASSSRGGLDYGYTF	TGTGCCAGCAGTTCGCGAGGGGGTCTAGACTATGGCTACACCTTC
TRBV30	TRBD1	.	TRBJ1-2	CAWSLGQNSGYTF	TGTGCCTGGAGTTTGGGACAGAACTCTGGCTACACCTTC
TRBV27	.	.	TRBJ2-3	CASSSRDTQYF	TGTGCCAGCAGTTCAAGGGATACGCAGTATTTT
TRBV27	TRBD1	.	TRBJ2-2	CASSSRDRGSGELFF	TGTGCCAGCAGTTCCCGGGACAGGGGTTCCGGGGAGCTGTTTTTT
TRBV7-6	.	.	TRBJ2-7	CASSLGPGDEQYF	TGTGCCAGCAGCCTAGGTCCGGGCGATGAGCAGTACTTC
TRBV7-2	TRBD2	.	TRBJ2-3	CASSARSGEVDTQYF	TGTGCCAGCAGCGCCCGTAGCGGGGAGGTAGATACGCAGTATTTT
TRBV28	.	.	TRBJ2-5	CASTPPRQNLETQYF	TGTGCCAGCACCCCCCCCAGGCAGAACCTAGAGACCCAGTACTTC
TRBV7-9	TRBD2	.	TRBJ2-1	CASSSPSGSDEQFF	TGTGCCAGCAGCTCACCTAGCGGGAGTGACGAGCAGTTCTTC
TRBV11-2	TRBD1	.	TRBJ2-1	CASSTTPTGYNEQFF	TGTGCCAGCAGCACTACACCGACAGGGTACAATGAGCAGTTCTTC